This TCR beta chain comes out of a study of blood T cell repertoires in COVID-19. Across the study: Italy, Spain and the United States were the sources of the convalescent and acute COVID-19 samples.

Measured with immunoSEQ multiplex PCR; TCRdb has only the in-frame clones, and not every one. The sample contains tens of thousands of clones, around 85% of which appear only once. Germline CDR1 KGHSH, CDR2 LQKENI. The J segment lost 6 bases and the V segment lost 2 bases, leaving 3 bases of the junction unmatched. The CDR3 is 13 residues long. The genes are TRBV18 and TRBJ1-1, with TRBD1 identical over 7 bases. Sequencing was carried out using peripheral blood. The source of this sequence is a human donor in a cohort sampled during active COVID-19. The CDR3 DNA follows: TGTGCCAGCTCACCAGACAGGGTCTCTGAAGCTTTCTTT. It encodes CASSPDRVSEAFF.